This T cell receptor beta chain was documented in a study of cytomegalovirus exposure and HLA in healthy donors. Notes on the study in general: The study put around 180 TCR beta chains on its list as cytomegalovirus-associated.

This table comes from immunoSEQ multiplex PCR, and its TCRdb copy is limited to in-frame clones, with some not included. The sample holds 100,000 to 150,000 clones, roughly 94% seen once. This CDR3 is 14 amino acids long. Germline V lookup: CDR1 LNHNV, CDR2 YYDKDF (reference sequence). Trimming left V 1 base short and J 1 base short, with 5 bases between. A note on this clone: The antigen remains undetermined.

Input material: PBMCs. This TCR derives from a woman younger than 30 in good health and CMV-seronegative. V is TRBV15 and J is TRBJ2-1, with D maybe TRBD2 (5 bases). CDR3: CATSRGGSYNEQFF. The CDR3 DNA sequence: TGTGCCACCAGCAGAGGAGGGTCCTACAATGAGCAGTTCTTC.